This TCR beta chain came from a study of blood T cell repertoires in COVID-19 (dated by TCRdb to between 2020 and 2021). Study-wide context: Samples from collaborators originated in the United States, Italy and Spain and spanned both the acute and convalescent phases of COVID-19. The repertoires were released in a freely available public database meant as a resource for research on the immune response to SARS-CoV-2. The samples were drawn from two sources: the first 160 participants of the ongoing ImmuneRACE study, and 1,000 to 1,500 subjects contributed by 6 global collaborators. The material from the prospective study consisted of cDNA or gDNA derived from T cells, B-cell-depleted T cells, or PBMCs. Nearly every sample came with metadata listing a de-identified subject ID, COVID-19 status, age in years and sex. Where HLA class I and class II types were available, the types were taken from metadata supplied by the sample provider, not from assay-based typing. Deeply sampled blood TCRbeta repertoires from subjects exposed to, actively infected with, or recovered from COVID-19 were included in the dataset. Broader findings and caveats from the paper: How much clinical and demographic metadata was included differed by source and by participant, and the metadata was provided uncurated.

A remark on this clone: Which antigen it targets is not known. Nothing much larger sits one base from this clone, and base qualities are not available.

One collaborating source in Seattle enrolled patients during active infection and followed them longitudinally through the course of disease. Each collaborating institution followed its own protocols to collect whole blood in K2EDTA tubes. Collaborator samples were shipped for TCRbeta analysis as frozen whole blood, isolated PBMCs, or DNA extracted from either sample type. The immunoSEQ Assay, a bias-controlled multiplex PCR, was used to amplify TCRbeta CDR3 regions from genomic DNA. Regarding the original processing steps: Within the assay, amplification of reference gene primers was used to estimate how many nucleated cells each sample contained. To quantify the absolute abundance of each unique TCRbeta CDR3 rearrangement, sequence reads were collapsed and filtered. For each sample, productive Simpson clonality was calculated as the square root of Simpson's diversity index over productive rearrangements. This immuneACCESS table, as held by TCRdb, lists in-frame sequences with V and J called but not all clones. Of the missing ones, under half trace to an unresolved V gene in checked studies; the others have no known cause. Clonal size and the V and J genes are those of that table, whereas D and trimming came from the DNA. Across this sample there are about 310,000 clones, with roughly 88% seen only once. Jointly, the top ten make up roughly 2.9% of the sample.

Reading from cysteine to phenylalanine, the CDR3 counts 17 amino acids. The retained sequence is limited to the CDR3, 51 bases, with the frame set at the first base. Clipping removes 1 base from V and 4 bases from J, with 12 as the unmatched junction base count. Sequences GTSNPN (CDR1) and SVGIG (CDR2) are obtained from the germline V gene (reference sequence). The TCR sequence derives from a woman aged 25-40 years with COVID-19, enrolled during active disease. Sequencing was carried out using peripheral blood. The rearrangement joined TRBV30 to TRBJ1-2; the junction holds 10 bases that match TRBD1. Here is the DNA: TGTGCCTGGAGTGGTAAACTAGGGACAGGGGTGGGCTATGGCTACACCTTC. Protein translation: CAWSGKLGTGVGYGYTF.